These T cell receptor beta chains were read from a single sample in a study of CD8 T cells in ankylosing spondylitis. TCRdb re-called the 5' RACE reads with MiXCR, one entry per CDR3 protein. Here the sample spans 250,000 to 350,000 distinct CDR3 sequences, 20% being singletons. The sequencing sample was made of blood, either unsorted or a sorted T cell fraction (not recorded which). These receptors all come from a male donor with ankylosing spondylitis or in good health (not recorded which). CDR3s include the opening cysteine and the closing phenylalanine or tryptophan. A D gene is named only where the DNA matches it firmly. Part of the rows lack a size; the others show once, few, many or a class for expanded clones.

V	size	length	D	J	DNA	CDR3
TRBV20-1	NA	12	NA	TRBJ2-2	TGCAGTGCTAGAGATCTGCGGTGGGAGCTGTTTTTT	CSARDLRWELFF
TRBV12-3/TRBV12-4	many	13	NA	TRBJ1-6	TGTGCCAGCAGTTATACAGGACGCTCACCCCTCCACTTT	CASSYTGRSPLHF
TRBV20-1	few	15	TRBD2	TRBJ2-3	TGCAGTGCCGTAGAGGGTAGCGGGAGATTAGATACGCAGTATTTT	CSAVEGSGRLDTQYF
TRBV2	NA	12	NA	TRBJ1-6	TGTGCCAGCTCGGGTGAGGATTCACCCCTCCACTTT	CASSGEDSPLHF
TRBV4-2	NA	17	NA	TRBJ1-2	TGTGCCAGCAGCCAAGACCTAGACAGGAGATCCCCCTATGGCTACACCTTC	CASSQDLDRRSPYGYTF
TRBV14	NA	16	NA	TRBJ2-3	TGTGCCAGCAGCCAAGCCGGGATTAGAAGCACAGATACGCAGTATTTT	CASSQAGIRSTDTQYF
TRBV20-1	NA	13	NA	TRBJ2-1	TGCAGTGCTAGTAAACCGAGCTACAATGAGCAGTTCTTC	CSASKPSYNEQFF
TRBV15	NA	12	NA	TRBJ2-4	TGTGCCACTGTAGCGTCCAAAAACATTCAGTACTTC	CATVASKNIQYF
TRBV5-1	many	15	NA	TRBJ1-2	TGCGCCAGCAGCATGTTGGTCGATGAGTACTATGGCTACACCTTC	CASSMLVDEYYGYTF
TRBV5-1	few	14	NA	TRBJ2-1	TGCGCCAGCAGCCGGGAAACTACTACGGATGAGCAGTTCTTC	CASSRETTTDEQFF
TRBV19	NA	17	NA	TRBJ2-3	TGTGCCAGTAGTACTTTAGGGAGATCAATCGGGACTGATACGCAGTATTTT	CASSTLGRSIGTDTQYF
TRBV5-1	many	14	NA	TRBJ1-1	TGCGCCAGCAGCTTAGGCAAGCTGAACACTGAAGCTTTCTTT	CASSLGKLNTEAFF
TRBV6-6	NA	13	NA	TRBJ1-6	TGTGCCAGCTGGCAGGGCGGTGGTTCACCCCTCCACTTT	CASWQGGGSPLHF
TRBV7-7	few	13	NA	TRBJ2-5	TGTGCTAGCAGTCGACTAGTTTGGGAGACCCAGTACTTC	CASSRLVWETQYF
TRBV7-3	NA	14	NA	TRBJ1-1	TGTGCCAGCAGCTTAAATGGGGCAGGCACTGAAGCTTTCTTT	CASSLNGAGTEAFF
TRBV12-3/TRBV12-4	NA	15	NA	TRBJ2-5	TGTGCCAGCAGTTTAGCCGGGACGGCTAAAGAGACCCAGTACTTC	CASSLAGTAKETQYF
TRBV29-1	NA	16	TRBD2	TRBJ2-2	TGCAGCGTCGCGGAGGGACTAGCGGGAGCTCCCGGGGAGCTGTTTTTT	CSVAEGLAGAPGELFF
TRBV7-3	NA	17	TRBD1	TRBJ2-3	TGTGCCAGCAGCTTAGCCGACGACAGGGTTAGCACAGATACGCAGTATTTT	CASSLADDRVSTDTQYF
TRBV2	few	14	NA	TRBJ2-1	TGTGCCAGCAGGCAGGGGAGCTCCTACAATGAGCAGTTCTTC	CASRQGSSYNEQFF
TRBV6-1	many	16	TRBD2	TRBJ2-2	TGTGCCAGCAGTACCGTAGCGGGGGGGTTCGCCGGGGAGCTGTTTTTT	CASSTVAGGFAGELFF
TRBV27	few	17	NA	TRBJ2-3	TGTGCCAGCAGTTTACGTGGGCCAGATCCTAGCACAGATACGCAGTATTTT	CASSLRGPDPSTDTQYF
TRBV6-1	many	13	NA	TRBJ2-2	TGTGCCAGCAGCGACAGTTTCACCGGGGAGCTGTTTTTT	CASSDSFTGELFF
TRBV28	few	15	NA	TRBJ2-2	TGTGCCAGCAGTTTCGCCGGGGGGCGAAGTGGAGTGCTGTTTTTT	CASSFAGGRSGVLFF
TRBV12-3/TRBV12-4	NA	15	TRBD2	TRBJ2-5	TGTGCCAGCAGTTTGACGGGACTAGCGGCAGAGACCCAGTACTTC	CASSLTGLAAETQYF